The 5 T cell receptor beta chains given below trace back to one sample, sequenced in a study of response to subunit inactivated influenza vaccine. From the RT-PCR reads, TCRdb called clonotypes with MiXCR, one entry per CDR3 protein. Of 610,000 or so distinct CDR3 sequences in the sample, about 15% were seen once. The sequencing here drew on PBMCs from blood, taken approximately 13 days after vaccination. All receptors come from a man in his fifties or sixties who received an inactivated influenza vaccine.

CDR3 loop: CASSFYLQAGGFETQYF. CDR3 sequence (DNA): TGTGCCAGCAGCTTCTACCTCCAAGCGGGGGGCTTCGAGACCCAGTACTTC. J is TRBJ2-5 and V is TRBV21-1; TRBD2 was called by the table and not checked on the DNA. TRBV21-1 is termed a pseudogene. This CDR3 spans 17 amino acids.

This rearrangement joins TRBV12-3 or TRBV12-4 to TRBJ1-1; 7 nucleotides line up with TRBD1. J gave up 0 bases and V 6 bases, and 4 bases lay outside the gene matches. This CDR3 contains 14 residues. This CDR3 reads CASRGTVMNTEAFF. CDR3 bases: TGTGCCAGCAGGGGGACAGTCATGAACACTGAAGCTTTCTTT.

This clonotype was counted at least ten times. This chain links TRBV29-1 with TRBJ1-1, with a possible D match to TRBD1 (5 bases). The CDR3 covers 13 residues. The germline V gene encodes CDR1 SQVTM and CDR2 ANQGSEA. Trimming pared 3 bases from V and 6 bases from J, leaving 14 bases between. CDR3 in DNA: TGCAGCGTTGAGCTGACGCAGGGCTCTGAAGCTTTCTTT. It translates to CSVELTQGSEAFF.

The chain uses TRBV6-2 or TRBV6-3 and TRBJ2-5, with D perhaps TRBD1 (6 bases). The CDR3 totals 12 residues. V was trimmed by 5 bases and J by 5 bases, leaving 9 bases between them. CDR1 is MNHEY and CDR2 is SVGEGT in the germline V gene. The CDR3 reads CASSDRRETQYF. For the CDR3, the DNA is TGTGCCAGCAGTGACAGGCGGGAGACCCAGTACTTC.

The table lists this clonotype with many counts. V and J are TRBV18 and TRBJ2-7, with D maybe TRBD2 (6 bases). Germline CDR1 KGHSH, CDR2 LQKENI. CDR3 length: 13 amino acids. V lost 3 bases, J lost 1 base, and 7 bases lay in between. CDR3 DNA sequence: TGTGCCAGCTCACCCGGGGGATCCTACGAGCAGTACTTC. Translated, it gives CASSPGGSYEQYF.